Sequencing of this TCR beta chain was carried out in a study of blood T cell repertoires in COVID-19. For the study at large: COVID-19 samples, acute and convalescent, were from the United States, Italy and Spain. T cells, B-cell-depleted T cells, or PBMCs supplied cDNA or gDNA.

The CDR3 has 16 amino acids. Germline V gene data show CDR1 as SGHAT and CDR2 as FQNNGV. V gave up 0 bases and J gave up 1 base, with 10 bases separating them. Clones were read by immunoSEQ multiplex PCR, and TCRdb kept only the in-frame ones, dropping some. The data hold some 700,000 clones, with just under 90% observed a single time. In this sample, this clone turned up many times. This rearrangement joins TRBV11-2 to TRBJ1-3; D gene uncertain. The TCR was taken from a woman younger than 35 with acute or convalescent COVID-19. Specimen: peripheral blood. CDR3 bases: TGTGCCAGCAGCTTAGATCTTCAGACATCTGGAAACACCATATATTTT. It is translated as CASSLDLQTSGNTIYF.